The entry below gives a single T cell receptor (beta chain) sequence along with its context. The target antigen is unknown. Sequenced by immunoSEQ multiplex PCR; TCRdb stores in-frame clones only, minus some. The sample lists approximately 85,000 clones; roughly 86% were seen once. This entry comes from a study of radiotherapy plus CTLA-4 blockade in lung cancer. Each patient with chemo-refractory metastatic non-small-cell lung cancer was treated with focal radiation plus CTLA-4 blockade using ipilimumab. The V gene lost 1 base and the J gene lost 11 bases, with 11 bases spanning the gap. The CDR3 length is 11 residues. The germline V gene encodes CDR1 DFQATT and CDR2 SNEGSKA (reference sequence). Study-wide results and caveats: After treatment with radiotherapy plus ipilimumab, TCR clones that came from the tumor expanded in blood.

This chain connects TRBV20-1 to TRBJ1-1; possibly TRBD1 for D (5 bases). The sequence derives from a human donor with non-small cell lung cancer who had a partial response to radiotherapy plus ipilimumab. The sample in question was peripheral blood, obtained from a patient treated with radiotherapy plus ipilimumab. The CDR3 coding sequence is TGCAGTGCTAGAGTCGACAGCGGGGCTTTCTTT. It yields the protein CSARVDSGAFF.